This entry describes one T cell receptor beta chain. This clonotype has at least ten counts. Its antigen is not yet known. The sample holds no much larger clone one base away, and base qualities are not on file. This sample was included in a study of T-cell reconstitution after alpha-beta-depleted transplantation in children (dated by TCRdb to about 2016). The study in broad terms: The study quantitatively tracked T-cell immune reconstitution after TCRalphabeta/CD19-depleted allogeneic hematopoietic cell transplantation in children using TCR repertoire profiling. The full study reports these points: The apparently early recovery of alphabetaT-cell counts about two months after transplant reportedly depended on only several hundred rapidly expanded clones that came from non-depleted graft cells. In some patients, the high TCRbeta diversity seen at day 60 was put down to recipient T cells and intrathymic progenitors that had survived conditioning. Over the following months the frequencies of hyperexpanded clones went down, and after one year T-cell counts and TCRbeta diversity were mostly credited to newly produced T cells.

Libraries were prepared through PCR. Sequencing was performed on an Illumina HiSeq 2500. TCR library preparation used molecular barcoding, with unique molecular identifiers applied to normalize quantification of the TCRbeta repertoire. TCRdb took the public reads, trimmed them with fastp at Q25, ran MiXCR for clone calling and kept in-frame beta chains. Identical CDR3 protein sequences are pooled into one entry, listed with their most common genes and DNA. This sample holds 200,000 to 250,000 distinct CDR3 sequences; around 7% were observed only once. The leading ten clones occupy about 5.9% of the sample. Explained via the paper, the treatment or condition label denotes: allogeneic hematopoietic cell transplantation with graft depleted of TCRalphabeta T cells and CD19 B cells. Transplant recipients were children who received TCRalphabeta/CD19-depleted allogeneic hematopoietic cell grafts. The clonotype originates from a boy between 2 and 10 years old with acute lymphoblastic leukemia, due to receive a stem cell transplant. The sequencing here drew on PBMCs, taken before TCRalphabeta/CD19-depleted stem cell transplant.

This receptor has the CDR3 CASSPALLAKNIQYF. The DNA sequence is TGCGCCAGCAGCCCGGCCTTACTAGCCAAAAACATTCAGTACTTC. The rearranged chain carries TRBV5-1 and TRBJ2-4, with the D gene call left open. The CDR1 and CDR2 encoded by the germline V gene are SGHRS and YFSETQ. Measured from the cysteine to the phenylalanine, the CDR3 is 15 residues long. The CDR3 DNA has 45 bases and is translated from base 1. At the junction V is shortened by 4 bases and J by 0 bases, with 11 bases in between.